The T cell receptor (beta chain) under discussion was sequenced for a study of cytomegalovirus exposure and HLA in healthy donors. There were likely unrecorded immune exposures, though donors were nominally healthy when sampled. This clone was detected a few times. Its antigen is as yet unknown. Trimming pared 7 bases from V and 6 bases from J, leaving 9 bases between. CDR1 is SNHLY and CDR2 is FYNNEI in the germline V gene. This CDR3 region has 12 residues. PCR amplification relied on 60 Vbeta primers (plus 13 Jbeta primers). Measured with immunoSEQ multiplex PCR; TCRdb has only the in-frame clones, and not every one. The repertoire holds 85,000 to 90,000 clones, with around 74% as singletons. Study findings and constraints: Among the sequence variants, a highly shared cluster was likely an artifact of sequencing.

Specimen: PBMCs. The sequence was obtained from a man aged 25 to 40 in good health and CMV-seropositive. V usage is TRBV2 and J usage is TRBJ1-4; D gene unclear. The CDR3 protein is CASKGAHEKLFF. In DNA, the CDR3 is TGTGCCAGCAAGGGAGCGCATGAAAAACTGTTTTTT.